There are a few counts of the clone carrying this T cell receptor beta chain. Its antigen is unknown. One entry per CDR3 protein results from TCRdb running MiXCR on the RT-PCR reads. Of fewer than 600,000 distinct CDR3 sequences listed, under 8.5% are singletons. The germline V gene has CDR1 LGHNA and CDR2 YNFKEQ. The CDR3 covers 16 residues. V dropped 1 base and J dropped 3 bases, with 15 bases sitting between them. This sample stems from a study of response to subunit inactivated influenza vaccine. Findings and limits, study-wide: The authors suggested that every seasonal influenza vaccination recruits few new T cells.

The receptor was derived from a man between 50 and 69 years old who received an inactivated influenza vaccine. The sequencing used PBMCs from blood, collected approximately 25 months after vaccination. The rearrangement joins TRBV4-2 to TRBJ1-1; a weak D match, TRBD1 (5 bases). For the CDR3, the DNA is TGTGCCAGCAGCCAAGTCGATCGGCAGGGAGACACTGAAGCTTTCTTT. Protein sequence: CASSQVDRQGDTEAFF.